A single sample is the source of the 2 T cell receptor beta chains below, sequenced in a study of T cells after posttransplantation cyclophosphamide. Assay: immunoSEQ multiplex PCR; the TCRdb copy retains only in-frame clones and omits some. Among about 31,000 clones listed, under 95% were seen once. Cells defined as naive were viable CD3+CD4+ or CD3+CD8+ and CCR7+CD45RA+CD45RO-CD95-CD27+CD28+. Sequenced: naive CD4+ T cells sorted from PBMCs. The origin of the receptors is a woman aged 55-70 years in good health, CMV-negative, and a related stem cell transplant donor.

This rearrangement joins TRBV7-4 to TRBJ2-7; TRBD2 might be the D (7 bases). CDR1 SGHVT and CDR2 SQSDAQ come from the germline V gene. This CDR3 spans 13 amino acids. DNA for the CDR3: TGTCCGGGGGGAGGGGGAAATGCCTACGAGCAGTACTTC. This sequence encodes CPGGGGNAYEQYF.

Here the CDR3 reads CASSQDHRLNQPQHF. CDR3 DNA sequence: TGCGCCAGCAGCCAAGATCACAGGCTCAATCAGCCCCAGCATTTT. V and J are TRBV4-3 and TRBJ1-5, with D possibly TRBD1 on 5 matching bases. Germline V gene sequence: CDR1 LGHNA, CDR2 YSLEER. V was trimmed by 0 bases and J by 3 bases, leaving 9 bases between them. The CDR3 sequence is 15 residues long.